This T cell receptor (beta chain) comes out of a study of T cells in Graves' hyperthyroidism and ophthalmopathy (dated by TCRdb to between 2018 and 2021). About the full investigation: Peripheral blood was sampled at the time of initial diagnosis, prior to any treatment. A discovery cohort of roughly 96 patients, 43 with Graves' ophthalmopathy and more than 55 with stable Graves' hyperthyroidism, was used to find distinguishing TCR V-J signatures. Whether ophthalmopathy could be predicted prospectively was tested in an independent validation cohort made up of 18 to 20 hyperthyroidism patients plus 17 patients who later progressed to ophthalmopathy. For training and testing, the 80 to 100 patients in the discovery cohort were randomly divided in a 7:3 ratio. In more than 5 Graves' hyperthyroidism patients, the study also compared T-cell repertoires from thyroid tissue with T-cell repertoires from blood. After sampling, hyperthyroidism patients received methimazole starting at 30 mg daily, and ophthalmopathy patients received high-dose intravenous methylprednisolone. TCR Vbeta CDR3 sequencing of 130 to 150 peripheral blood samples (43 ophthalmopathy, about 75 hyperthyroidism and around 17 progressor patients) is reported in the paper. Summary of the overall study and its limitations: During validation, the model predicted progression to ophthalmopathy a median of about 5.9 months ahead of onset, with roughly 65% sensitivity and 72.22% specificity. Most expanded thyroid clonotypes (frequency above 0.001) were also detected in blood, a finding suggesting that blood repertoires may reflect thyroid immune responses. In cross-validation, a model built on a 13 V-J signature told ophthalmopathy apart from stable hyperthyroidism with about 90% sensitivity and about 81% specificity, and in testing the same model reached 80%/75%. No statistical method was used to fix the sample size in advance, and group allocation was not hidden from the investigators.

TCR beta CDR3 regions were amplified from RNA transcripts. The TCR CDR3 was subjected to a first round of RT-PCR using the HTBI primer set and the Qiagen OneStep RT-PCR kit. Libraries were constructed in a second round of multiplex PCR, after which size selection and purification were carried out. Libraries were sequenced paired-end with 100 bp reads on an Illumina HiSeq2000. Concerning the study's data processing: SOAPnuke was used to process the raw data, throwing out any read that contained adapters or uncalled bases, had a mean Phred below 15, or lacked an exact constant-primer or identifier match. High-quality paired reads were merged using COPE v1.2.5, and each unique nucleotide sequence was defined as a clonotype. MiTCR v1.1 was used to align the clonotypes against IMGT TRBV, TRBD and TRBJ reference segments. Analysis was restricted to V-J combinations with a frequency above 0.0001, which covered about 99% of repertoires. The TCS score was defined as F50 (clonal expansion) divided by E x V (chaos), with BLOSUM62-based TCRdist calculated between CDR3 peptides within each V-J. Welch's t-statistics and random forest reduced fewer than 550 V-J features to some 14, which were used in a naive Bayes classifier (R e1071). TCRdb passed the public sequencing reads through fastp at Q25 and MiXCR, retaining productive beta sequences. For every CDR3 protein sequence, its rows merge into one entry that carries the most common genes and DNA. The V and J calls were determined by TCRdb, not by the authors. Counted in this sample were roughly 250,000 distinct CDR3 sequences; about 20% of them appeared once. Around 65% of the sample belongs to the ten largest clones.

V and J lose 1 base and 3 bases, and a span of 13 bases separates them. Spanning cysteine to phenylalanine, the CDR3 consists of 16 amino acids. The read is trimmed to its CDR3 DNA, 48 bases read in frame from base 1. As encoded in the germline V gene, CDR1 is SGHTA while CDR2 is FQGNSA. In the ophthalmopathy patients, disease was moderately to severely active, with a Clinical Activity Score of 3 or more, a NOSPECS grade of 4 or more, and a duration of less than 3 months. Exclusion was applied to patients with uncontrolled infections, other autoimmune diseases, pregnancy or lactation. Diagnoses were established on the basis of clinical symptoms, serum thyroxine and TRAb, thyroid ultrasound, and orbital computed tomography. PBMCs were isolated from about 9.1 ml of fresh peripheral blood by Ficoll-Paque density gradient centrifugation. Total RNA was extracted with Trizol reagent, and quality was checked on an Agilent 2100 Bioanalyzer.

The sample holds many counts of this clonotype. The antigen it recognizes is unknown. Qualities for individual bases were not recorded, and no much larger clone is one base off. Sequencing was done on a sample of blood. Here the chain combines TRBV7-2 and TRBJ1-5; the D gene cannot be resolved reliably. This receptor was obtained from a young man with Graves' ophthalmopathy. The CDR3 is CASSLESVTNNQPQHF. Here is the DNA: TGTGCCAGCAGCTTAGAATCTGTTACAAACAATCAGCCCCAGCATTTT.